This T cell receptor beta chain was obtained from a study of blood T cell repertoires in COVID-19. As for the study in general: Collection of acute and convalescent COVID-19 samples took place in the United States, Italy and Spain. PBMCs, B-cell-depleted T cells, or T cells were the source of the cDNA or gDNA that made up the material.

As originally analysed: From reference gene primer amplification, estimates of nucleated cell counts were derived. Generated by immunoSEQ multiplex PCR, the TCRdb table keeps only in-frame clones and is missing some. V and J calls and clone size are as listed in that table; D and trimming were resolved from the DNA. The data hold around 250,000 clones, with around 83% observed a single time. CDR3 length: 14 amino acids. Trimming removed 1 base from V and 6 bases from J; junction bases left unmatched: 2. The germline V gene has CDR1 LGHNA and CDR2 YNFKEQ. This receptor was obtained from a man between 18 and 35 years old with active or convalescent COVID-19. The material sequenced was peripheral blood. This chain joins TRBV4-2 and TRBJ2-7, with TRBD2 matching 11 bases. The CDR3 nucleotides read TGTGCCAGCAGCCAAGGGACTAGCGGGTTCGAGCAGTACTTC. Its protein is CASSQGTSGFEQYF.